This is a list of T cell receptor beta chains from one sample in a study of T cells in localized non-small cell lung cancer. Libraries were prepared by immunoSEQ multiplex PCR; TCRdb keeps only in-frame clonotypes and omits some of them. The sample lists tens of thousands of clones, approximately 90% seen once, with about 28% in the top ten. Material: peripheral blood, obtained before any cancer treatment. The receptors come from a female donor over 55 with stage I lung adenocarcinoma. Both conserved end residues are part of each CDR3. The D gene is left open where the match is weak. For some rows the clone size is stated as once, few or many, or as a class when expanded; others skip it.

cdr3_length,d_call,j_call,v_call,clone_size,cdr3_aa,cdr3_nt
14,TRBD1,TRBJ1-6,TRBV6-1,NA,CASEGGQSNSPLHF,TGTGCCAGCGAAGGGGGACAGTCCAATTCACCCCTCCACTTT
10,NA,TRBJ1-2,TRBV5-8,NA,CASSLRLTIF,TGTGCCAGCAGCTTGCGGCTAACAATCTTC
16,TRBD1,TRBJ2-3,TRBV5-1,NA,CASSFSGQGVADTQYF,TGCGCCAGCAGCTTCTCGGGACAGGGAGTTGCAGATACGCAGTATTTT
15,TRBD1,TRBJ1-1,TRBV18,NA,CASSVLETGYTEAFF,TGTGCCAGCTCCGTATTGGAGACAGGGTACACTGAAGCTTTCTTT
11,NA,TRBJ2-5,TRBV29-1,NA,CSDQQGETQYF,TGCAGCGACCAACAGGGAGAGACCCAGTACTTC
14,TRBD2,TRBJ2-5,TRBV7-9,NA,CASSSDLRGETQYF,TGTGCCAGCAGCTCGGACTTGCGGGGGGAGACCCAGTACTTC
15,NA,TRBJ2-5,TRBV7-6,NA,CASSLGMWRQETQYF,TGTGCCAGCAGCTTAGGCATGTGGCGGCAAGAGACCCAGTACTTC
13,NA,TRBJ1-2,TRBV27,NA,CASSLSGTQGYTF,TGTGCCAGCAGTTTAAGTGGGACACAAGGCTACACCTTC
13,NA,TRBJ1-5,TRBV19,once,CGSNRDTGQPQHF,TGTGGAAGTAACAGGGACACAGGGCAGCCCCAGCATTTT
13,NA,TRBJ2-7,TRBV28,medium-sized,CASKDGRAYEQYF,TGTGCCAGCAAAGACGGGAGAGCCTACGAGCAGTACTTC
18,TRBD2,TRBJ2-2,TRBV9,NA,CASSVTLAGGPNTGELFF,TGTGCCAGCAGCGTAACGCTAGCGGGAGGGCCAAACACCGGGGAGCTGTTTTTT
17,NA,TRBJ2-5,TRBV5-1,NA,CASSSLPGHSLTETQYF,TGCGCCAGCAGCTCCCTCCCGGGACACAGTTTGACGGAGACCCAGTACTTC
16,NA,TRBJ1-2,TRBV5-4,NA,CASSLPGAGDTYGYTF,TGTGCCAGCAGCTTGCCCGGGGCAGGGGATACCTATGGCTACACCTTC
17,NA,TRBJ1-6,TRBV9,NA,CASSVEIGSSYNSPLHF,TGTGCCAGCAGCGTGGAGATAGGGAGCTCCTATAATTCACCCCTCCACTTT
14,TRBD1,TRBJ2-1,TRBV6-1,NA,CASSESYRGNEQFF,TGTGCCAGCAGTGAATCTTACAGGGGAAATGAGCAGTTCTTC
15,TRBD1,TRBJ1-2,TRBV6-1,NA,CASSDARQGSYGYTF,TGTGCCAGCAGTGATGCAAGACAGGGTAGCTATGGCTACACCTTC
13,NA,TRBJ2-7,TRBV7-2,NA,CASSLDYSYEQYF,TGTGCCAGCAGCTTAGACTACTCCTACGAGCAGTACTTC
14,NA,TRBJ2-4,TRBV11-2,NA,CASSSRLAKNIQYF,TGTGCCAGCAGCTCTAGACTAGCCAAAAACATTCAGTACTTC
16,NA,TRBJ2-3,TRBV11-3,NA,CASSLGQLPSTDTQYF,TGTGCCAGCAGTCTAGGTCAGTTGCCTAGCACAGATACGCAGTATTTT
14,NA,TRBJ2-2,TRBV2,NA,CASNFQEDSGELFF,TGTGCCAGCAATTTCCAGGAAGACTCCGGGGAGCTGTTTTTT
13,NA,TRBJ1-2,TRBV29-1,NA,CSVEGGQVYGYTF,TGCAGCGTTGAAGGGGGGCAGGTGTATGGCTACACCTTC
13,NA,TRBJ2-3,TRBV9,NA,CASSVAAPDTQYF,TGTGCCAGCAGCGTAGCAGCACCAGATACGCAGTATTTT
14,NA,TRBJ2-1,TRBV2,NA,CASSERTGVNEQFF,TGTGCCAGCAGTGAGAGAACGGGTGTCAATGAGCAGTTCTTC
13,NA,TRBJ2-5,TRBV6-4,NA,CASSGRWKETQYF,TGTGCCAGCAGCGGACGGTGGAAAGAGACCCAGTACTTC
15,TRBD2,TRBJ2-1,TRBV7-2,NA,CASSLGAGGQNEQFF,TGTGCCAGCAGCTTGGGAGCGGGGGGGCAAAATGAGCAGTTCTTC
13,NA,TRBJ1-2,TRBV29-1,NA,CSVSGPSFYGYTF,TGCAGCGTTTCCGGGCCTTCCTTCTATGGCTACACCTTC
13,NA,TRBJ1-1,TRBV6-1,once,CASSEGAVTEAFF,TGTGCCAGCAGTGAAGGGGCTGTTACTGAAGCTTTCTTT
12,NA,TRBJ2-1,TRBV19,NA,CASSAPGTPQFF,TGTGCCAGTAGTGCCCCCGGGACTCCCCAGTTCTTC
13,NA,TRBJ1-1,TRBV5-1,few,CASRTGENTEAFF,TGCGCCAGCAGGACGGGCGAGAACACTGAAGCTTTCTTT
15,NA,TRBJ2-1,TRBV9,NA,CASSTGTESYNEQFF,TGTGCCAGCAGCACCGGGACCGAATCCTACAATGAGCAGTTCTTC
16,NA,TRBJ2-7,TRBV28,NA,CASSFFTRRLSYEQYF,TGTGCCAGCAGTTTTTTCACCAGGCGCCTGTCCTACGAGCAGTACTTC
14,TRBD1,TRBJ1-3,TRBV30,NA,CAWTGGASGNTIYF,TGTGCCTGGACAGGGGGCGCGTCTGGAAACACCATATATTTT
12,NA,TRBJ2-1,TRBV2,NA,CASTGDGRKQFF,TGTGCCAGCACGGGTGATGGACGCAAGCAGTTCTTC
11,NA,TRBJ1-1,TRBV28,NA,CASIERAEAFF,TGTGCCAGCATTGAGCGAGCTGAAGCTTTCTTT
14,NA,TRBJ1-3,TRBV19,few,CASTGGASGNTIYF,TGTGCCAGTACTGGAGGGGCCTCTGGAAACACCATATATTTT
18,TRBD2,TRBJ2-2,TRBV10-3,NA,CAIRVGTSGGWDTGELFF,TGTGCCATCAGGGTCGGGACTAGCGGGGGGTGGGACACCGGGGAGCTGTTTTTT